This record concerns one TCR beta chain sequence. This entry is derived from a study of blood T cell repertoires in COVID-19. The CDR3 length is 14 residues. V lost 10 bases and J 2 bases, leaving 16 bases between the germline ends. Germline loops: CDR1 SEHNR, CDR2 FQNEAQ (reference sequence). TCRdb's copy holds only in-frame clones and misses some; the assay was immunoSEQ multiplex PCR. The sample lists around 220,000 clones, around 90% occurring once. The clonotype comes from a man aged 25-45 years who had been exposed to COVID-19. The source material was PBMCs or T cells enriched from blood (not recorded which). J is TRBJ2-3 and V is TRBV7-9, with D uncertain. The CDR3 nucleotides are TGTGCCAATAGCCTCGGCGGATCCACAGATACGCAGTATTTT. Translation: CANSLGGSTDTQYF. Looking up the rest from reference TRBV7-9 and TRBJ2-3 gives the full variable domain: DTGVSQNPRHKITKRGQNVTFRCDPISEHNRLYWYRQTLGQGPEFLTYFQNEAQLEKSRLLSDRFSAERPKGSFSTLEIQRTEQGDSAMYLCANSLGGSTDTQYFGPGTRLTVL.